The 8 T cell receptor beta chains below were found in one sample sequenced in a study of T cell clones after liver transplantation (dated 2019 in TCRdb). The sample's time point, from its label and the paper: pre-transplant. Library generation was performed with the immunoSEQ multiplex PCR assay. TCRdb obtained this table from immuneACCESS and retained in-frame rearrangements with V and J assigned. These tables miss some clones; where compared with another copy, unresolved V genes account for less than half of the shortfall, and the remainder is unexplained. The sample has tens of thousands of clones on record, 70% to 75% of them singletons. Over 14% of the sample is taken by the ten largest. This specimen consisted of CD4+ T cells from blood, obtained before liver transplant. These receptors came from a human donor who received a liver transplant.

V gene TRBV5-6 combines with J gene TRBJ1-2; TRBD1 is a possible D gene (5 bases). The germline V and J ends were trimmed by 3 bases and 7 bases, with 7 bases remaining between them. This CDR3 is built from 11 residues. Germline assignment: CDR1 SGHDT and CDR2 YYEEEE. This CDR3 reads CASSWGGGYTF. The CDR3 nucleotides are TGTGCCAGCAGCTGGGGGGGTGGCTACACCTTC.

The chain is built from TRBV5-1 and TRBJ1-2, with D possibly TRBD1 on 6 matching bases. Germline CDR1 SGHRS, CDR2 YFSETQ. This CDR3 is 14 amino acids long. V shed 4 bases and J shed 8 bases, with 18 bases lying between them. The CDR3 sequence is CASSPAGGGGGYTF. The CDR3 DNA follows: TGCGCCAGCAGCCCCGCCGGGGGGGGCGGAGGCTACACCTTC.

The count of this clone is one. This rearrangement joins TRBV19 to TRBJ1-6; 8 positions agree with TRBD1. Germline-derived CDR1 and CDR2 are LNHDA and SQIVND (reference sequence). V was pared by 1 base and J by 10 bases, with 9 bases of the junction left unmatched. The CDR3 extends over 16 amino acids. The CDR3, as DNA: TGTGCCAGTAGTATAGCCCAGGGGGCGAGTAACTCACCCCTCCACTTT. This encodes CASSIAQGASNSPLHF. Full variable domain (remainder filled in from reference TRBV19 and TRBJ1-6): DGGITQSPKYLFRKEGQNVTLSCEQNLNHDAMYWYRQDPGQGLRLIYYSQIVNDFQKGDIAEGYSVSREKKESFPLTVTSAQKNPTAFYLCASSIAQGASNSPLHFGNGTRLTVT.

This clone has only one observation. Other nucleotide sequences in the sample specify the same CDR3. J is TRBJ2-3 and V is TRBV7-2; tentatively, D is TRBD2 (6 bases). Germline-derived CDR1 and CDR2 are SGHTA and FQGNSA. The V and J ends lost 1 base and 5 bases respectively, with 7 bases between them. The CDR3 runs 13 residues. The CDR3 reads CASSLVGGDTQYF. Written as DNA, the CDR3 is TGTGCCAGCAGCTTAGTCGGGGGAGATACGCAGTATTTT.

V is TRBV6-4 and J is TRBJ2-6, with a tentative D call TRBD1 (5 bases). The CDR3 is made up of 15 amino acids. Trimming pared 2 bases from V and 2 bases from J, leaving 7 bases between. CDR1 MRHNA and CDR2 SNTAGT come from the germline V gene. The CDR3 nucleotides are TGTGCCAGCAGTGACCAGGGAACTGGGGCCAACGTCCTGACTTTC. It translates to CASSDQGTGANVLTF.

The gene calls are TRBV27 and TRBJ2-4; 7 bases map to TRBD1. The CDR3 length is 16 residues. Trimming at V came to 4 bases and at J to 0 bases, leaving 6 bases not matched to a gene. The V gene's germline CDR1 is MNHEY and CDR2 SMNVEV (reference sequence). The CDR3 coding sequence is TGTGCCAGCAGTTCAGACAGGGTTGGAGCCAAAAACATTCAGTACTTC. It translates to CASSSDRVGAKNIQYF.

V and J are TRBV7-9 and TRBJ1-1; 7 positions match TRBD1. J gave up 4 bases and V 5 bases, and 7 bases lay outside the gene matches. From germline, CDR1 is SEHNR and CDR2 FQNEAQ (reference sequence). The CDR3 has 14 residues. The chain's CDR3 is CASSPDRDGTEAFF. The DNA of the CDR3 is TGTGCCAGCAGCCCCGACAGGGACGGCACTGAAGCTTTCTTT.

J is TRBJ1-6 and V is TRBV28; D not certain. CDR1 is MDHEN and CDR2 is SYDVKM in the germline V gene. This CDR3 is built from 13 residues. V lost 4 bases and J 6 bases, leaving 7 bases between the germline ends. The CDR3 spells CASSSRGNSPLHF. CDR3 coding DNA: TGTGCCAGCAGTTCGCGAGGTAATTCACCCCTCCACTTT.